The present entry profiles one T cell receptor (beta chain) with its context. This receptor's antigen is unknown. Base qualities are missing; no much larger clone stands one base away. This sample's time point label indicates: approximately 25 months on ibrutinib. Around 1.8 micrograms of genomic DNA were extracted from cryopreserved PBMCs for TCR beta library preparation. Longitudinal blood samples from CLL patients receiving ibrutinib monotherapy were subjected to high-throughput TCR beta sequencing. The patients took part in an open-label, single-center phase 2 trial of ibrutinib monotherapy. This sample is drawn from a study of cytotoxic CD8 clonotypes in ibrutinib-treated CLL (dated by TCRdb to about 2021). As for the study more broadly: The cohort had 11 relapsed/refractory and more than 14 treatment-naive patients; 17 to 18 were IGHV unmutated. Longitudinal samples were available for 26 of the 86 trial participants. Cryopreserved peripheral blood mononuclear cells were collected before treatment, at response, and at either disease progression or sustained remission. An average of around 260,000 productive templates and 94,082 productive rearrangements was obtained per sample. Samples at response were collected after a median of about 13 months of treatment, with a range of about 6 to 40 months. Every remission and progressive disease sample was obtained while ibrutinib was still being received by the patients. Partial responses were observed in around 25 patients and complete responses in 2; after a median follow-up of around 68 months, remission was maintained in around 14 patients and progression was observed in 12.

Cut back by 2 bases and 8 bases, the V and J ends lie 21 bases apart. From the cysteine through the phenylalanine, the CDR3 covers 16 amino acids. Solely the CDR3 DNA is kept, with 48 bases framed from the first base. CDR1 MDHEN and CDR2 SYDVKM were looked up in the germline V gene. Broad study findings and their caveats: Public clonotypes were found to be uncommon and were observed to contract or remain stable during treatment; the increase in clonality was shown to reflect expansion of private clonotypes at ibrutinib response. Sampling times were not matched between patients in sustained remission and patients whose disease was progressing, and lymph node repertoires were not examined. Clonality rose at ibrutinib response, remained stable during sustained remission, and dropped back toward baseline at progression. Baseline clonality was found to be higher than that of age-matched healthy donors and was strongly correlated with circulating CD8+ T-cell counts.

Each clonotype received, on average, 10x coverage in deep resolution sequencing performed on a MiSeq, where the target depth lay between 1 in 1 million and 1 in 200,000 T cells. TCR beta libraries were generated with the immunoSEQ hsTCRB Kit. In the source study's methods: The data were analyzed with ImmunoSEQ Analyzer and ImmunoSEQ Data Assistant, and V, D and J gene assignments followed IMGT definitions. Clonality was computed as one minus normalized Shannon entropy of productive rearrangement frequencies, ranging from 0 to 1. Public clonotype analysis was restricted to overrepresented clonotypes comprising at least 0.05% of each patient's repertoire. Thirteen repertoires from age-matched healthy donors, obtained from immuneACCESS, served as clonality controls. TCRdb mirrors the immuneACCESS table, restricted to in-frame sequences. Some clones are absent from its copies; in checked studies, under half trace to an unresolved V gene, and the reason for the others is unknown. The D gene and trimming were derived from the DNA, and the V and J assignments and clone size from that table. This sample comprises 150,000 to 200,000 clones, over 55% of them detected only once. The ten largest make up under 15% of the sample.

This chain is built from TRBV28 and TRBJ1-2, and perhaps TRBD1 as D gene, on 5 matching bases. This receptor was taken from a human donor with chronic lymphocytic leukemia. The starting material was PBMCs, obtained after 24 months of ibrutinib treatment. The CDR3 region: CASSLVYRDGAQGYTF. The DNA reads TGTGCCAGCAGTTTAGTCTATCGGGACGGCGCTCAGGGCTACACCTTC.